The clone carrying this T cell receptor (beta chain) was detected a few times. The target antigen is unknown. These data originate in a study of response to subunit inactivated influenza vaccine. Study-wide points: After each seasonal influenza vaccination, few new T cells are recruited, the authors suggested.

Losses at the gene ends were 6 bases for V and 6 bases for J; bases not matched to a gene: 12. CDR1 and CDR2 from the germline V gene are DFQATT and SNEGSKA (reference sequence). The CDR3 loop spans 16 amino acids. Each CDR3 protein gets one entry after TCRdb re-called the RT-PCR reads with MiXCR. The sample has more than 200,000 distinct CDR3 sequences; 9% to 15% are singletons. The starting material was non-naive T cells sorted from PBMCs, obtained 14 to 15 days before vaccination. The rearrangement links TRBV20-1 to TRBJ2-7; TRBD2 agrees at 15 bases. The sequence was collected from a man between 50 and 59 years old who received an inactivated influenza vaccine. The CDR3 protein is CSAGLAGGPSNGEQYF. The CDR3 nucleotides read TGCAGTGCCGGACTAGCGGGAGGGCCTTCTAATGGCGAGCAGTACTTC.